This TCR beta chain was obtained from a study of beta chain features in type 1 diabetes. Study conclusions and caveats: Overrepresentation of cells with high TCR expression could result from cDNA sequencing.

The CDR3 length is 12 residues. The V end was cut by 3 bases, the J end by 4 bases, with 6 bases between. Germline CDR1 and CDR2: MGHDK and SYGVNS. Ten or more counts support this clone. What it binds is unknown. Reverse transcription of all isolated RNA meant that expressed TCRB transcripts were sequenced. Each sample of naive, central memory or regulatory T cells had, on average, approximately 3.5 million reads. Assay: immunoSEQ multiplex PCR; the TCRdb copy retains only in-frame clones and omits some. The sample holds about 210,000 clones, under 13% seen once. This receptor was taken from a man younger than 30 in good health. This chain connects TRBV25-1 to TRBJ1-1; D not resolved. Sequenced material: central memory CD4+ T cells from blood. The CDR3 loop reads CASSEEGTEAFF. In DNA, the CDR3 is TGTGCCAGCAGTGAGGAGGGCACTGAAGCTTTCTTT.